The source of this T cell receptor beta chain is a study of blood T cell repertoires in COVID-19. About the study: PBMCs, B-cell-depleted T cells, or T cells were the source of the cDNA or gDNA that made up the material.

Cohorts were assigned according to the clinical history that participants reported. Per the original data handling: Counts of nucleated cells, estimated from reference gene primer amplification, were obtained. The assay was immunoSEQ multiplex PCR, and TCRdb's table has in-frame clones only and misses some. The DNA was the basis for D and trimming; V, J and clone size are from that table. This sample has 150,000 to 200,000 clones, with about 77% found just once. The length of the CDR3 is 12 residues. CDR1 is LGHNA and CDR2 is YSLEER in the germline V gene. The V and J ends lost 4 bases and 7 bases respectively, with 10 bases between them.

The receptor comes from a woman between 50 and 59 years old with acute COVID-19. The sequenced sample was PBMCs or T cells enriched from blood (not recorded which). The chain links TRBV4-3 to TRBJ1-1; D gene unclear. CDR3 sequence: CASSRYGSEAFF. CDR3 coding DNA: TGCGCCAGCAGCCGGTATGGCAGTGAAGCTTTCTTT.